A selection of T cell receptor beta chains follows, all from one sample in a study of cytomegalovirus exposure and HLA in healthy donors. Assay used: immunoSEQ multiplex PCR; TCRdb lists only in-frame clones, some missing. The sample has approximately 220,000 clones, roughly 88% seen once; the top ten hold roughly 0.7%. Sequencing input: PBMCs. The source of these receptors is a boy under 10 years old in good health and CMV-seronegative. The CDR3 runs from the conserved cysteine through the conserved F or W. Each record gives: CDR3 protein, CDR3 DNA, V gene, D gene, J gene, CDR3 length, clone size. A D gene is named only where the DNA matches it firmly. Clone size appears in some rows only: once, few, many, or a class for an expanded clone.

CDR3: CSVEGLVAGGLRGSYNEQFF; DNA: TGCAGCGTTGAAGGGTTGGTAGCGGGAGGGCTCCGTGGCTCCTACAATGAGCAGTTCTTC; V: TRBV29-1; D: TRBD2; J: TRBJ2-1; length: 20; size: NA
CDR3: CASSAGQGPYNEQFF; DNA: TGTGCCAGCAGTGCTGGACAGGGTCCCTACAATGAGCAGTTCTTC; V: TRBV7-9; D: TRBD1; J: TRBJ2-1; length: 15; size: NA
CDR3: CASSPRSRGSDTQYF; DNA: TGTGCCAGCAGCCCCCGATCTAGGGGATCGGATACGCAGTATTTT; V: TRBV7-3; D: NA; J: TRBJ2-3; length: 15; size: NA
CDR3: CASRPSGRDEQFF; DNA: TGTGCCAGCAGACCTAGCGGGAGGGATGAGCAGTTCTTC; V: TRBV6-5; D: TRBD2; J: TRBJ2-1; length: 13; size: NA
CDR3: CASGGGLANEQFF; DNA: TGTGCCAGCGGGGGGGGACTTGCCAATGAGCAGTTCTTC; V: TRBV21-1; D: NA; J: TRBJ2-1; length: 13; size: few
CDR3: CASSLAHQPQHF; DNA: TGTGCCAGCAGCCTCGCACACCAGCCCCAGCATTTT; V: TRBV13; D: NA; J: TRBJ1-5; length: 12; size: NA
CDR3: CASSRSAHQETQYF; DNA: TGTGCCAGCAGCCGGAGCGCCCACCAAGAGACCCAGTACTTC; V: TRBV7-9; D: NA; J: TRBJ2-5; length: 14; size: NA
CDR3: CASSPGQFNEKLFF; DNA: TGTGCCAGCAGCCCGGGACAGTTTAATGAAAAACTGTTTTTT; V: TRBV7-9; D: TRBD1; J: TRBJ1-4; length: 14; size: NA
CDR3: CASSPSGTWREQYF; DNA: TGTGCCAGCAGCCCCTCCGGGACTTGGCGCGAGCAGTACTTC; V: TRBV5-4; D: NA; J: TRBJ2-7; length: 14; size: once
CDR3: CASSTSGVPYNEQFF; DNA: TGTGCCAGCAGCACTAGCGGGGTCCCCTACAATGAGCAGTTCTTC; V: TRBV7-9; D: TRBD2; J: TRBJ2-1; length: 15; size: NA
CDR3: CAWIPGLAGSYEQYF; DNA: TGTGCCTGGATCCCCGGACTAGCGGGGTCCTACGAGCAGTACTTC; V: TRBV30; D: TRBD2; J: TRBJ2-7; length: 15; size: few
CDR3: CASSDRGRLETQYF; DNA: TGTGCCAGCTCGGACAGGGGGCGCTTAGAGACCCAGTACTTC; V: TRBV27; D: TRBD1; J: TRBJ2-5; length: 14; size: NA
CDR3: CAITGTLGSPLHF; DNA: TGTGCCATCACCGGGACTTTGGGTTCACCCCTCCACTTT; V: TRBV5-4; D: NA; J: TRBJ1-6; length: 13; size: NA
CDR3: CAWSPTVYTEAFF; DNA: TGTGCCTGGAGTCCGACAGTTTACACTGAAGCTTTCTTT; V: TRBV30; D: NA; J: TRBJ1-1; length: 13; size: NA
CDR3: CASSYSKTGQDFF; DNA: TGTGCCAGCAGTTACTCGAAGACAGGCCAGGATTTCTTT; V: TRBV6-6; D: NA; J: TRBJ1-1; length: 13; size: NA
CDR3: CASSPRPGQDEQYF; DNA: TGCGCCAGCAGCCCCAGACCCGGACAGGACGAGCAGTACTTC; V: TRBV5-1; D: TRBD1; J: TRBJ2-7; length: 14; size: NA
CDR3: CATSSGRGNYGYTF; DNA: TGTGCCACCAGCAGTGGCAGAGGTAACTATGGCTACACCTTC; V: TRBV15; D: NA; J: TRBJ1-2; length: 14; size: NA
CDR3: CAGRRTSGSDEQFF; DNA: TGTGCCGGGAGGAGGACTAGCGGGAGCGATGAGCAGTTCTTC; V: TRBV30; D: TRBD2; J: TRBJ2-1; length: 14; size: NA
CDR3: CASSLADRVIPYEQYF; DNA: TGCGCCAGCAGCTTGGCCGACAGGGTAATCCCCTACGAGCAGTACTTC; V: TRBV5-1; D: TRBD1; J: TRBJ2-7; length: 16; size: once
CDR3: CASSVRPLWAGSTYEQYF; DNA: TGTGCCAGCAGTGTAAGACCCCTGTGGGCAGGGTCAACCTACGAGCAGTACTTC; V: TRBV2; D: NA; J: TRBJ2-7; length: 18; size: NA
CDR3: CASSWKQGMNTEAFF; DNA: TGTGCCAGCAGCTGGAAACAGGGCATGAACACTGAAGCTTTCTTT; V: TRBV5-4; D: NA; J: TRBJ1-1; length: 15; size: once
CDR3: CASSLERGLQLGELFF; DNA: TGTGCCAGCAGCTTGGAGCGGGGGCTTCAACTTGGGGAGCTGTTTTTT; V: TRBV5-5; D: TRBD2; J: TRBJ2-2; length: 16; size: NA
CDR3: CATTDTRDSGWTIYF; DNA: TGTGCCACAACCGATACTCGGGACTCAGGATGGACCATATATTTT; V: TRBV10-3; D: NA; J: TRBJ1-3; length: 15; size: NA
CDR3: CASSLDLRAGGPPREQYF; DNA: TGTGCCAGCAGCTTAGATCTAAGAGCGGGGGGCCCCCCGAGAGAGCAGTACTTC; V: TRBV11-2; D: TRBD2; J: TRBJ2-7; length: 18; size: NA
CDR3: CASTPNGGGNTGELFF; DNA: TGTGCCAGCACCCCTAATGGGGGGGGTAACACCGGGGAGCTGTTTTTT; V: TRBV7-2; D: TRBD2; J: TRBJ2-2; length: 16; size: NA
CDR3: CASSLVGGAPTDTQYF; DNA: TGCGCCAGCAGCTTGGTAGGGGGGGCCCCCACAGATACGCAGTATTTT; V: TRBV5-1; D: NA; J: TRBJ2-3; length: 16; size: NA
CDR3: CASSLYPAASVNYEQYF; DNA: TGTGCCAGCAGCTTATACCCCGCGGCTAGCGTAAACTACGAGCAGTACTTC; V: TRBV7-2; D: NA; J: TRBJ2-7; length: 17; size: NA
CDR3: CASSQGIGGPRNNSPLHF; DNA: TGCGCCAGCAGCCAAGGAATCGGAGGTCCCCGGAATAATTCACCCCTCCACTTT; V: TRBV4-1; D: NA; J: TRBJ1-6; length: 18; size: NA
CDR3: CASSFGRGTGELFF; DNA: TGCGCCAGCAGCTTTGGGCGGGGCACGGGGGAGCTGTTTTTT; V: TRBV4-1; D: NA; J: TRBJ2-2; length: 14; size: NA
CDR3: CASSLRQEGEKLFF; DNA: TGTGCCAGCAGCTTGAGACAGGAAGGTGAAAAACTGTTTTTT; V: TRBV5-6; D: NA; J: TRBJ1-4; length: 14; size: NA
CDR3: CASSRQGEVSNQPQHF; DNA: TGTGCCAGCAGCCGACAGGGGGAGGTTAGCAATCAGCCCCAGCATTTT; V: TRBV7-8; D: TRBD1; J: TRBJ1-5; length: 16; size: NA
CDR3: CASSLGQGRQPQHF; DNA: TGTGCCAGTAGTCTTGGACAGGGGCGTCAGCCCCAGCATTTT; V: TRBV19; D: TRBD1; J: TRBJ1-5; length: 14; size: NA
CDR3: CASSFSGGRTGELFF; DNA: TGCGCCAGCAGCTTCTCGGGGGGGCGCACCGGGGAGCTGTTTTTT; V: TRBV5-1; D: TRBD2; J: TRBJ2-2; length: 15; size: NA
CDR3: CASSFGFSYEQYF; DNA: TGTGCCAGCAGCTTCGGGTTCTCCTACGAGCAGTACTTC; V: TRBV13; D: NA; J: TRBJ2-7; length: 13; size: once
CDR3: CASSDGTSGNENEQFF; DNA: TGTGCCAGCAGTGATGGGACTAGCGGGAATGAAAATGAGCAGTTCTTC; V: TRBV25-1; D: TRBD2; J: TRBJ2-1; length: 16; size: NA